The present TCR beta chain was sequenced within a study of beta chain features in type 1 diabetes. TCRB transcripts that were expressed got sequenced, as all of the isolated RNA had been reverse transcribed. This table comes from immunoSEQ multiplex PCR, and its TCRdb copy is limited to in-frame clones, with some not included. Of hundreds of thousands of clones listed, 30% are singletons. This clone was seen only a few times. The antigen is unknown. Findings and caveats of the study: The question left open here concerned HLA type influencing TCRB rearrangement.

This TCR came from a man aged 18 to 30 in good health. Sequenced input: naive CD4+ T cells from blood.

CDR3 loop: CASSSPSGRLPTDTQYF. The CDR3 DNA sequence: TGTGCCAGCAGTTCCCCCAGCGGGAGGCTACCCACAGATACGCAGTATTTT. The chain recombines TRBV7-2 with TRBJ2-3; 9 bases are a match to TRBD2. CDR3 length equals 17 residues. V was clipped by 6 bases and J by 2 bases; unmatched bases: 12. Germline values: CDR1 SGHTA, CDR2 FQGNSA.